The 5 T cell receptor beta chains below were found in one sample sequenced in a study of blood T cell repertoires in COVID-19. Sequenced by immunoSEQ multiplex PCR; TCRdb stores in-frame clones only, minus some. The table records some 73,000 clones, roughly nine tenths of them present only once. Sequencing was done on a sample of peripheral blood. The source of these receptors is a woman aged 55-70 years with acute or convalescent COVID-19.

The V gene is TRBV5-4, the J gene TRBJ2-3; TRBD1 is a possible D gene (5 bases). The CDR3 spans 16 residues. Germline CDR1 and CDR2: SGHNT and YYREEE (reference sequence). V dropped 0 bases and J dropped 4 bases, with 15 bases sitting between them. The CDR3 reads CASSLAQGPDADTQYF. The CDR3 DNA reads as TGTGCCAGCAGCTTGGCCCAGGGTCCGGACGCAGATACGCAGTATTTT.

The V and J genes are TRBV4-2 and TRBJ2-3; D may be TRBD2 (6 bases). The ends were cut back, 5 bases at V and 0 bases at J, with 15 bases in the middle. The CDR3 runs 16 residues. The germline gives CDR1 LGHNA, CDR2 YNFKEQ. The CDR3 loop reads CASSGPSGGSTDTQYF. The DNA for the CDR3 is TGTGCCAGCAGCGGGCCTAGTGGGGGGAGCACAGATACGCAGTATTTT.

This clone appeared a few times. CDR3 sequence reads: CASSLEGSGLSTDTQYF. The CDR3 bases are TGTGCCAGCAGCTTGGAGGGTAGCGGGCTTAGCACAGATACGCAGTATTTT. The V and J genes are TRBV5-6 and TRBJ2-3; 7 nucleotides align to TRBD2. Germline V lookup: CDR1 SGHDT, CDR2 YYEEEE. V shed 0 bases and J 0 bases; nucleotides not matched to a gene: 7. This CDR3 is 17 amino acids long.

This clone was detected only a few times. CDR3 bases: TGTGCCAGCAGCCAAGGGCTAGCGGGGGGAGAAGAGCAGTACTTC. This encodes CASSQGLAGGEEQYF. This rearrangement joins TRBV3-1 (or the pseudogene TRBV3-2) to TRBJ2-7; 11 nucleotides align to TRBD2. The CDR3 spans 15 residues. The V segment lost 1 base and the J segment 7 bases; nucleotides outside the gene matches: 6. Per the germline V gene, CDR1 is LGHDT and CDR2 is YNNKEL (reference sequence).

The V gene is TRBV4-1, the J gene TRBJ2-5; D may be TRBD2 (5 bases). V was trimmed by 3 bases and J by 1 base, leaving 15 bases between them. This CDR3 has 16 amino acids. Per germline, CDR1 MGHRA and CDR2 YSYEKL. In nucleotides, the CDR3 is TGCGCCAGCAGCCACCCCTCCCCGGGGAGCCAAGAGACCCAGTACTTC. It translates to CASSHPSPGSQETQYF.